Reported below is one T cell receptor (beta chain). Its antigen is not yet known. The input lacks base qualities; no much larger clone sits a single base away. The data derive from a study of cytomegalovirus exposure and HLA in healthy donors (dated by TCRdb to between 2016 and 2019). About the study as a whole: In an earlier analysis of 587 of the donors, approximately 300 Gb of sequence data and just under 120 million unique TCR beta sequences from 150 million to 200 million T cells were reported. An early release that covered fewer than 750 HLA-typed donors contained about 290 gigabases of sequencing data and 70 million to 100 million unique TCR sequences. Of the 300 to 400 genotyped donors, approximately 80% fell in the genetic ancestry cluster associated with self-reported Caucasian donors. The study aimed to test whether cataloging public T cell receptors could reveal signatures of past pathogen exposure. The study used immunosequencing to profile the T cell repertoires of 670 or so subjects and linked those repertoires to cytomegalovirus serostatus. Besides the first cohort of roughly 700 subjects, a separate validation cohort made up of 120 or so different subjects was used. The study combined high-throughput TCR immunosequencing, statistical association of individual TCRs with disease status, and machine learning to predict cytomegalovirus infection status. A later analysis re-examined previously published TCR beta repertoires from roughly 650 donors and added high-resolution HLA genotyping to investigate patterns of TCR occurrence. In the later analysis, no new phenotypic data were used to find candidate immune exposures; instead, reliance was placed on TCR beta sequences and their occurrence across donors. To decide whether each TCR beta V gene segment behaved as functional or pseudogenic, an earlier analysis of approximately 600 of the donors relied on high-throughput TCR beta sequencing. Donor age, sex, ethnicity and CMV serostatus were compiled together with the repertoire data. A later genetic analysis used genome-wide SNP genotypes for 398 of the 666 donors, treating that subset as a discovery cohort. Every repertoire in the discovery cohort had been generated on one and the same sequencing platform. Class I and class II HLA loci were covered by the typing at four-digit resolution. Typing coverage varied by locus: roughly 629-630 donors for A, B, C, DRB1 and DQB1; about 520 for DQA1; about 590 for DPA1; some 470 for DPB1. Several DR-DQ haplotypes were treated as single units for association and clustering because of strong linkage in the cohort. Among roughly 400 genotyped donors of the cohort, an average of approximately 250,000 unique TCR beta nucleotide sequences were sequenced per donor, 15% to 20% of them non-productive. Here is what the overall study found, with its caveats: According to the authors, the approach could potentially be generalized to other disease states and immunological phenotypes. A further reported finding was that TCR beta sequences accurately predicted the HLA-A and HLA-B alleles for most subjects in the first cohort. In an earlier analysis of 450 to 750 of the donors, most TCR beta V segments appeared in productive rearrangements about 90% or about 30% of the time, broadly matching IMGT annotations. Correlated functional status among segregating V segments might be attributable to linkage disequilibrium, but an unknown experimental factor could not be ruled out. Most CMV-associated TCR beta chains appeared to be HLA-restricted in a later analysis, and the HLA associations seemed to be driven largely by CMV exposure. An association between a missense DCLRE1C variant and V-gene and J-gene trimming of TCR beta chains was found in a later genetic analysis and replicated in an independent cohort. In the study, about 150 TCR beta chains were listed as associated with cytomegalovirus. Immune exposure information for the cohort was limited to CMV serostatus. According to a later analysis, TCR association rates differed among HLA loci, with DRB1 alleles showing the most associated TCRs and HLA-C alleles showing the fewest. In both the original and validation cohorts, the classifier was reported to diagnose cytomegalovirus status with high specificity and sensitivity. Roughly uniform sequencing depth across donors was assumed in presence/absence analyses, although this assumption may not hold. About 15 rarely observed V segments, including chromosome 9 orphons, were excluded from the earlier analysis of approximately 500 of the donors because counts were too low. In a later analysis, HLA-associated TCR beta chains showed more clonal expansion and lower generation probabilities than non-associated chains that were equally common. Across donors, most TCR sequences were observed very rarely, whereas some public TCRs were present in many individuals. Several of the top co-occurrence clusters appeared to be linked to parvovirus B19, influenza, CMV and Epstein-Barr virus, according to a later analysis. A later analysis associated about 17,000 TCR beta sequences with specific HLA alleles at a false discovery rate of 0.05. A cluster of highly shared sequence variants was judged likely to represent a technical artifact of the sequencing pipeline. In a later genetic analysis, fewer N-insertions in productive TCRs were reported among donors in an Asian-associated ancestry cluster than the approximately 710-donor mean. The 87-base-pair reads could not distinguish some IMGT-functional V segments, including TRBV6-2 and TRBV6-3, so those segments were excluded. Because some donors lacked HLA typing at each locus, the association tests relied only on the typed subset. Strong co-occurrence of HLA alleles, especially DR and DQ, made assigning TCR associations to individual alleles difficult. In this cohort, only TCR beta chains were sequenced, and detectable features were limited by the absence of alpha or paired-chain data. In vitro tests confirmed that a few of the cytomegalovirus-associated TCR beta chains recognize cytomegalovirus antigens.

The V end gives up 6 bases and the J end 1 base, leaving 3 bases in the junction not matched to a gene. The CDR1 and CDR2 encoded by the germline V gene are SGHNT and YENEEA. The CDR3 holds 14 amino acids from the cysteine to the phenylalanine. The DNA shown is the 42-base CDR3, in frame from base 1. The cohort comprised 670 or so healthy bone marrow donors. At the time of sampling, every cohort member was nominally healthy, though immune exposures that went unrecorded were likely present. The donor was CMV seropositive and was included in the group of 250 to 300 seropositive cohort members. Every donor gave a peripheral blood sample, and the peripheral blood mononuclear cells from that sample were used for TCR beta sequencing. The Qiagen DNeasy Blood Extraction Kit was used to extract genomic DNA from the blood cell samples. Library method: the immunoSEQ multiplex PCR assay. A mixture of 60 forward primers for TCR Vbeta segments and 13 reverse primers for TCR Jbeta segments was used in the multiplex PCR. Amplification of the CDR3 region of rearranged TCR beta genes was performed with a multiplex PCR assay on genomic DNA. On the Illumina HiSeq System, the amplified TCR beta libraries were sequenced as 87-base-pair reads. In the source study's methods: A later analysis tallied 80 million to 95 million unique TCR beta chains across the 700 or so repertoires, and about 12 million of those chains were shared by two or more donors. To remove PCR and sequencing errors, raw reads were error-corrected and collapsed into unique sequences using a nearest-neighbor algorithm that merged closely related sequences. CDR3 sequences were aligned to IMGT reference sequences to assign V, D and J gene segments. Each retained sequence needed at least a six-nucleotide match to both a V gene segment and a J gene segment. Rearrangements were classified as productive when the CDR3 lacked stop codons and remained in frame with V and J, and all other rearrangements were classified as non-productive. CDR3 was defined by IMGT convention, running from the second conserved V-encoded cysteine to the conserved J-encoded phenylalanine. Sequences without an unambiguous match to a single V gene segment were excluded from the earlier analysis of about 630 of the donors. In an earlier analysis of some 590 of the donors, a V segment was called functional when productive rearrangements were above 56.7%, and segregating when the standard deviation between donors exceeded 5%. A statistical classification framework was built for diagnosing cytomegalovirus status from the catalog of TCR beta chain sequences. In a later analysis, TCR nucleotide sequences were compared against IMGT/GENE-DB human TR gene sequences so that V and J genes could be assigned. A later analysis assigned CDR3 sequences and most-parsimonious VDJ recombination scenarios with the TCRdist pipeline. A later analysis defined each TCR beta chain by its CDR3 amino acid sequence plus V-gene family, and excluded reads lacking a unique V-gene family. As a way to deal with suspected cross-contamination and a sequencing artifact, a later analysis dropped 450 to 600 nucleotide sequences that were highly shared and had low generation probability. In a later analysis, a clonal expansion index was calculated for each public chain from normalized within-repertoire ranks of inferred template counts. A later analysis computed generation probabilities with a VDJ recombination model fitted to out-of-frame rearrangements, and checked the results against IGoR. A later analysis scored TCR-TCR, TCR-HLA and TCR-CMV co-occurrence with hypergeometric tests, applying a repertoire-size bias correction to TCR pairs. In a later analysis, false discovery rates were estimated by permuting HLA or CMV assignments 20 times. In a later analysis, co-occurring TCRs were grouped using DBSCAN, and TCRdist sequence similarity was added for clustering within HLA-allele-positive subsets. Co-occurrence clustering excluded repertoires with fewer than 30,000 or more than 120,000 public chains, plus five with anomalous nucleotide sharing. TCRdb mirrors the immuneACCESS table, restricted to in-frame sequences. Some clones are absent from its copies; in checked studies, under half trace to an unresolved V gene, and the reason for the others is unknown. The DNA was the basis for D and trimming; V, J and clone size are from that table. The sample data list around 150,000 clones, and about 82% of these were observed just once. In total, the top ten clones hold roughly 1.8% of the sample.

Recombination connected TRBV11-3 to TRBJ1-1; 9 bases in between match TRBD1. The sequencing input was PBMCs. The sequence came from a female donor in good health and CMV-seropositive. The CDR3 reads CASSLGQGNTEAFF. The DNA reads as follows: TGTGCCAGCAGTCTGGGACAGGGGAACACTGAAGCTTTCTTT.